This T cell receptor (beta chain) was observed in a study of cytomegalovirus exposure and HLA in healthy donors (dated by TCRdb to 2016 to 2017). About the full investigation: An earlier analysis of some 600 of the donors reported over 250 Gb of sequence data and 95 million to 130 million unique TCR beta sequences obtained from some 200 million T cells. An early release that covered roughly 600 HLA-typed donors contained about 300 gigabases of sequencing data and tens of millions of unique TCR sequences. Of the roughly 410 genotyped donors, 70% to 90% were placed in the genetic ancestry cluster associated with self-reported Caucasian donors. The study aimed to test whether signatures of past pathogen exposure could be identified by cataloging public T cell receptors. Using immunosequencing, the study profiled T cell repertoires from approximately 700 subjects and related those repertoires to cytomegalovirus serostatus. A separate validation cohort of about 110 different subjects was used in addition to the approximately 700-subject first cohort. The study combined high-throughput TCR immunosequencing, statistical association of individual TCRs with disease status, and machine learning to predict cytomegalovirus infection status. In a later analysis, previously published TCR beta repertoires from 666 donors were re-analyzed and high-resolution HLA genotyping was added so that TCR occurrence patterns could be studied. The later analysis used no new phenotypic data to find candidate immune exposures, relying instead on TCR beta sequences and their occurrence across donors. An earlier analysis of fewer than 700 of the donors applied high-throughput TCR beta sequencing to assess whether each TCR beta V gene segment acted as functional or pseudogenic. Alongside the repertoire data, information on donor age, sex, ethnicity and CMV serostatus was compiled. In a later genetic analysis, genome-wide SNP genotypes for about 55% of the roughly 700 donors were used, and that subset was treated as a discovery cohort. All discovery cohort repertoires had been generated on a single sequencing platform. HLA typing covered class I and class II loci at four-digit resolution. The number of typed donors differed by locus: about 620-640 for A, B, C, DRB1 and DQB1; some 540 for DQA1; 606 for DPA1; and approximately 450 for DPB1. Because of strong linkage in the cohort, a few DR-DQ haplotypes were treated as single units for association and clustering. Among some 400 genotyped donors of the cohort, an average of approximately 240,000 unique TCR beta nucleotide sequences were sequenced per donor, about a sixth of them non-productive.

Findings and caveats that apply to the study as a whole: In a later analysis, several top co-occurrence clusters were reported to appear linked to parvovirus B19, influenza, CMV and Epstein-Barr virus. At a false discovery rate of 0.05, a later analysis linked 16,000 or so TCR beta sequences to specific HLA alleles. The study gave a list of more than 150 TCR beta chains associated with cytomegalovirus. HLA typing was unavailable for some donors at each locus, so association tests used only the typed subset. Linkage disequilibrium might explain the correlated functional status among segregating V segments, but an unknown experimental factor could not be excluded. A further reported finding was that TCR beta sequences accurately predicted the HLA-A and HLA-B alleles for most subjects in the first cohort. Because counts were too low, about 18 rarely observed V segments, including chromosome 9 orphons, were excluded from the earlier analysis of 587 of the donors. Strong co-occurrence of HLA alleles, especially DR and DQ, made assigning TCR associations to individual alleles difficult. A later genetic analysis reported fewer N-insertions in productive TCRs among donors in an Asian-associated ancestry cluster than the roughly 700-donor mean. Three of the identified cytomegalovirus-associated TCR beta chains were confirmed in vitro to be specific for cytomegalovirus antigens. In a later analysis, HLA-associated TCR beta chains were found to be more clonally expanded and to have lower generation probabilities than equally common non-associated chains. Some IMGT-functional V segments, including TRBV6-2 and TRBV6-3, could not be distinguished by the 87-base-pair reads and were therefore excluded. Most TCR sequences were observed very rarely across donors, whereas some public TCRs were present in many individuals. Only TCR beta chains were sequenced in this cohort, and the absence of alpha or paired-chain data limited detectable features. The authors suggested that the approach could potentially be generalized to other disease states and immunological phenotypes. Roughly uniform sequencing depth across donors was assumed in presence/absence analyses, although this assumption may not hold. A cluster of highly shared sequence variants was judged likely to represent a technical artifact of the sequencing pipeline. An association between a missense DCLRE1C variant and V-gene and J-gene trimming of TCR beta chains was found in a later genetic analysis and replicated in an independent cohort. In both the original and validation cohorts, the classifier was reported to diagnose cytomegalovirus status with high specificity and sensitivity. For the cohort, immune exposure information was limited to CMV serostatus. In a later analysis, the rate of TCR association differed among HLA loci, with DRB1 alleles having the most associated TCRs and HLA-C alleles having the fewest. Broadly in line with IMGT annotations, most TCR beta V segments showed up in productive rearrangements about 87% or about 30% of the time in an earlier analysis of roughly 590 of the donors. According to a later analysis, most CMV-associated TCR beta chains appeared to be HLA-restricted, and the HLA associations seemed to be driven largely by CMV exposure.

In the case of this clone: No antigen is known for it.

CDR1 and CDR2, per the germline V gene, are SGHRS and YFSETQ. The V end loses 0 bases and the J end loses 6 bases, and a stretch of 13 bases separates them. Inclusive of the bounding cysteine and phenylalanine, the CDR3 is 15 residues long. The sequence is cut down to CDR3 DNA, 45 bases in frame from base 1. The cohort comprised 666 healthy bone marrow donors. At the time of sampling, all cohort members were nominally healthy, though unrecorded immune exposures were likely present. The donor was CMV seronegative and belonged to the group of 320 or so seronegative cohort members. A peripheral blood sample was collected from each donor, and TCR beta sequencing was performed on peripheral blood mononuclear cells. Genomic DNA was extracted from the blood cell samples with the Qiagen DNeasy Blood Extraction Kit. Libraries were made using the immunoSEQ multiplex PCR assay. The multiplex PCR relied on a mix of 60 forward primers for TCR Vbeta segments and 13 reverse primers for TCR Jbeta segments. The CDR3 region of rearranged TCR beta genes was amplified from genomic DNA with a multiplex PCR assay. On the Illumina HiSeq System, the amplified TCR beta libraries were sequenced as 87-base-pair reads. Turning to the authors' computational methods: A later analysis counted some 74 million unique TCR beta chains across the 650 to 800 repertoires, and 10 million to 11 million of these chains were shared by at least two donors. Raw reads were error-corrected and collapsed into unique sequences with a nearest-neighbor algorithm that merged closely related sequences to remove PCR and sequencing errors. Alignment of CDR3 sequences to IMGT reference sequences was used to assign V, D and J gene segments. Each retained sequence needed at least a six-nucleotide match to both a V gene segment and a J gene segment. Rearrangements were called productive when the CDR3 lacked stop codons and stayed in frame with V and J; all others were non-productive. Following IMGT convention, CDR3 was defined as the stretch from the second conserved V-encoded cysteine to the conserved J-encoded phenylalanine. In an earlier analysis of some 550 of the donors, sequences lacking an unambiguous match to a single V gene segment were excluded. An earlier analysis of about 590 of the donors classified V segments as functional when productive rearrangements were above 56.7% and as segregating when the standard deviation between donors was above 5%. To diagnose cytomegalovirus status from the catalog of TCR beta chain sequences, a statistical classification framework was built. A later analysis assigned V and J genes by comparing TCR nucleotide sequences with IMGT/GENE-DB human TR gene sequences. The TCRdist pipeline was used in a later analysis to assign CDR3 sequences and most-parsimonious VDJ recombination scenarios. In a later analysis, every TCR beta chain was defined by the combination of its CDR3 amino acid sequence and its V-gene family, and reads without a unique V-gene family were dropped. As a way to deal with suspected cross-contamination and a sequencing artifact, a later analysis dropped hundreds of nucleotide sequences that were highly shared and had low generation probability. In a later analysis, a clonal expansion index was calculated for each public chain from normalized within-repertoire ranks of inferred template counts. A later analysis computed generation probabilities with a VDJ recombination model fitted to out-of-frame rearrangements, and checked the results against IGoR. In a later analysis, hypergeometric tests were used to score TCR-TCR, TCR-HLA and TCR-CMV co-occurrence, with a repertoire-size bias correction applied to TCR pairs. False discovery rates were estimated in a later analysis by permuting HLA or CMV assignments 20 times. In a later analysis, co-occurring TCRs were grouped with DBSCAN, and TCRdist sequence similarity was added when clustering was performed within HLA-allele-positive subsets. For co-occurrence clustering, repertoires with fewer than 30,000 or more than 120,000 public chains were excluded, along with a handful of repertoires with anomalous nucleotide sharing. Entries here come from immuneACCESS through TCRdb and include only in-frame sequences with V and J called. Some clones fail to appear in such tables; in the studies checked, an unresolved V gene covers under half of the shortfall, and the cause of the remainder is unknown. Clone size and the V and J calls come from that table; the DNA yielded D and trimming. This sample's clone table shows 100,000 to 150,000 clones. The top ten clones comprise under 1.3% of the sample.

The sequence joins TRBV5-1 to TRBJ1-5; the D gene is perhaps TRBD1, from 5 matching bases. The sample consisted of PBMCs. The TCR comes from a man younger than 30 in good health and CMV-seronegative. CDR3 sequence: CASSLGTGEGQPQHF. The nucleotide sequence is given as TGCGCCAGCAGCTTGGGGACGGGGGAAGGTCAGCCCCAGCATTTT.